A selection of T cell receptor beta chains follows, all from one sample in a study of blood T cell repertoires in COVID-19. TCRdb's copy holds only in-frame clones and misses some; the assay was immunoSEQ multiplex PCR. The sample shows some 100,000 clones, roughly nine tenths of them seen only once. The sequenced sample consisted of peripheral blood. All receptors come from a human donor with active COVID-19. The donor label of this sample is uncertain. CDR3s include the opening cysteine and the closing phenylalanine or tryptophan. The D gene is left open where the match is weak.

D: .
length: 13
V: TRBV6-5
J: TRBJ1-1
CDR3: CASRTPGSTEAFF
DNA: TGTGCCAGCAGAACCCCAGGGTCCACTGAAGCTTTCTTT

D: .
length: 15
V: TRBV7-2
J: TRBJ2-1
CDR3: CASSWGPSEYNEQFF
DNA: TGTGCCAGCAGCTGGGGTCCTAGCGAGTACAATGAGCAGTTCTTC

D: .
length: 13
V: TRBV28
J: TRBJ2-1
CDR3: CASSLAPYNEQFF
DNA: TGTGCCAGCAGCCTAGCCCCCTACAATGAGCAGTTCTTC

D: .
length: 16
V: TRBV19
J: TRBJ1-2
CDR3: CASSIASAGLSRGYTF
DNA: TGTGCCAGTAGTATAGCATCAGCGGGACTTTCGCGTGGCTACACCTTC

D: .
length: 14
V: TRBV10-3
J: TRBJ1-5
CDR3: CAISGTPSDRPQHF
DNA: TGTGCCATCAGTGGGACTCCCTCCGACCGGCCCCAGCATTTT

D: TRBD2
length: 16
V: TRBV9
J: TRBJ2-7
CDR3: CASSVEVAGASYEQYF
DNA: TGTGCCAGCAGCGTAGAGGTAGCGGGGGCCTCCTACGAGCAGTACTTC

D: .
length: 16
V: TRBV7-6
J: TRBJ2-5
CDR3: CASSFERDTSQETQYF
DNA: TGTGCCAGCAGCTTTGAGCGGGACACCTCCCAAGAGACCCAGTACTTC

D: .
length: 13
V: TRBV2
J: TRBJ2-5
CDR3: CAGKGGIEETQYF
DNA: TGTGCCGGGAAGGGGGGGATAGAAGAGACCCAGTACTTC

D: TRBD1
length: 15
V: TRBV3-1/TRBV3-2
J: TRBJ2-5
CDR3: CASSFYGTDKETQYF
DNA: TGTGCCAGCAGCTTCTACGGGACAGATAAAGAGACCCAGTACTTC

D: TRBD1
length: 13
V: TRBV5-6
J: TRBJ2-7
CDR3: CASGNQGAYEQYF
DNA: TGTGCCAGCGGAAATCAGGGGGCCTACGAGCAGTACTTC